This TCR beta chain was observed in a study of control samples from healthy donors and cancer patients. CDR1 is KGHDR, CDR2 SFDVKD, per germline. With 1 base clipped from V and 6 bases from J, the junction kept 5 bases outside the gene matches. The CDR3 sequence is 16 residues long. Clones were read by immunoSEQ multiplex PCR, and TCRdb kept only the in-frame ones, dropping some. The table lists about 190,000 clones, 90% to 95% of them singletons, with about 1.5% in the top ten. Material: blood. The receptor comes from a man younger than 35 in good health. The V call is TRBV24-1, the J call TRBJ2-1; 10 positions agree with TRBD1. In DNA form, the CDR3 reads TGTGCCACCAGTGATTTAAGGACAGGGGGGAGCAATGAGCAGTTCTTC. Translating it yields CATSDLRTGGSNEQFF.